This T cell receptor (beta chain) was captured in a study of T-cell memory formation after mild COVID-19. Study-level background: TCR clusters were largely donor specific.

In TCRdb, the 5' RACE reads were re-called with MiXCR into one record per CDR3 protein. The sample has approximately 560,000 distinct CDR3 sequences; 15% to 20% are singletons. This clonotype was detected a few times. CDR3 length: 17 residues. Trimming took 6 bases from V and 0 from J, leaving 17 bases between them. CDR1 is MNHEY, CDR2 SVGAGI, per germline. The source material was PBMCs or a T cell subset sorted from them (not recorded which). The chain recombines TRBV6-5 with TRBJ2-2; D call uncertain. The receptor was isolated from an adult woman who had mild COVID-19 (a few samples of this study predate the infection). Cell type and time point are not known. As DNA, the CDR3 is TGTGCCAGCAGCGTAACATCCTACGTCACGAACACCGGGGAGCTGTTTTTT. It translates to CASSVTSYVTNTGELFF.